This T cell receptor (beta chain) stems from a study of blood T cell repertoires in COVID-19. Study-wide context: The origin of the acute and convalescent COVID-19 samples was the United States, Italy and Spain. In each case, the material was cDNA or gDNA derived from T cells, B-cell-depleted T cells, or PBMCs.

Under the authors' procedure: Reference gene primers were amplified, and this amplification served to estimate nucleated cell counts. Produced via immunoSEQ multiplex PCR; TCRdb's table is partial and in-frame only. Clone size and V and J calls were adopted from that table, with D and trimming inferred from the DNA. The table records approximately 210,000 clones, 90% to 95% of them present only once. The CDR3 loop spans 14 amino acids. V lost 3 bases, J lost 9 bases, and 4 bases stayed unmatched. Germline assignment: CDR1 SGHNT and CDR2 YYREEE (reference sequence). V gene TRBV5-4 combines with J gene TRBJ2-1; TRBD2 matches at 12 bases. The sequenced sample was peripheral blood. The source is a man aged 30-40 years with acute or convalescent COVID-19. CDR3 protein: CASSSSGGAGEQFF. As DNA, the CDR3 is TGTGCCAGCAGCTCTAGCGGGGGGGCAGGTGAGCAGTTCTTC.